This TCR beta chain was captured by sequencing in a study of human T cells and chemical hapten exposure. TCRdb ran MiXCR on the RACE reads and lists one entry per CDR3 protein. In the table there are approximately 370,000 distinct CDR3 sequences, around 5.5% of which are singletons. Trimming pared 1 base from V and 0 bases from J, leaving 9 bases between. The CDR3 extends over 15 amino acids. The germline gives CDR1 LGHDT, CDR2 YNNKEL (reference sequence). This clonotype was seen many times. Regarding time point: pre-sensitization, week 0. Treatment given: therapeutic diphenylcyclopropenone sensitization with weekly scalp DPC.

The rearrangement joins TRBV3-1 to TRBJ1-1; D gene ambiguous. The source is a young woman with alopecia areata. Some clones in this sample may be carry-over from other donors' samples. The source material was whole blood, sampled in connection with sensitization to the hapten diphenylcyclopropenone (DPC). CDR3 DNA: TGTGCCAGCAGCCAAGGAGCGAGTCTGAACACTGAAGCTTTCTTT. Translation: CASSQGASLNTEAFF.